This TCR beta chain was sequenced during a study of CD4+ T cells in melanoma. CDR3 length: 12 amino acids. The germline gives CDR1 SGHDT, CDR2 YYEEEE. Between the trimmed V and J ends, which lost 0 bases and 7 bases, there was a span of 7 bases. TCRdb's copy holds only in-frame clones and misses some; the assay was immunoSEQ multiplex PCR. The table lists more than 12,000 clones, 75% to 90% of them singletons. This clone has a single count. The gene calls are TRBV5-6 and TRBJ1-1; no clear D gene. This clonotype was sampled from a human donor with melanoma. The specimen was cells from a culture (not recorded whether cultured in vitro). The CDR3 here is CASSLGRSEAFF. DNA for the CDR3: TGTGCCAGCAGCTTGGGCCGGAGTGAAGCTTTCTTT.